The source of this T cell receptor (beta chain) is a study of cytomegalovirus exposure and HLA in healthy donors. About this clone: Its antigen is unknown.

60 Vbeta and 13 Jbeta primers were used in PCR. Original processing notes: Roughly 76 million unique TCR beta chains, roughly 11 million of them shared, were counted by a later analysis. Here immunoSEQ multiplex PCR was the method, and the copy in TCRdb shows in-frame clones only, minus some. That table gives V, J and clone size, and the DNA gave D and trimming. The repertoire has about 120,000 clones, approximately 80% of them found once; the top ten carry 2% to 3%. Study-wide points: Reports state that TCR beta sequences accurately predicted most subjects' HLA-A and HLA-B alleles.

Germline-derived CDR1 and CDR2 are SGHVS and FQNEAQ. With 6 bases clipped from V and 7 bases from J, the junction kept 7 bases outside the gene matches. The CDR3 spans 14 residues. The TCR originated in a female donor in good health and CMV-seronegative. The rearrangement links TRBV7-8 to TRBJ1-5; 9 bases fit TRBD1. Sequenced material: PBMCs. The chain's CDR3 is CASRPGTGNQPQHF. As DNA, the CDR3 is TGTGCCAGCAGACCCGGGACAGGGAACCAGCCCCAGCATTTT.